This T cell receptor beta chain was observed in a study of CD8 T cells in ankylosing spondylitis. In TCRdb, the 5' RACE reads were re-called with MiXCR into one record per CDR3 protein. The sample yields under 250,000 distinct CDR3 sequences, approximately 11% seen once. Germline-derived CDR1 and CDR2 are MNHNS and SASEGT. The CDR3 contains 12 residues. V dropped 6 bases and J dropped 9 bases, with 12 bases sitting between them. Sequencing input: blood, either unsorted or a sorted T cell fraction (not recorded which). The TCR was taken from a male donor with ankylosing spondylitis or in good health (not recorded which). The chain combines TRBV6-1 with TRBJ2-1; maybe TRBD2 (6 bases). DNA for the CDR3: TGTGCCAGCAGGCCTAGCGTTGTTGAGCAGTTCTTC. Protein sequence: CASRPSVVEQFF.